This T cell receptor (beta chain) is drawn from a study of blood T cell repertoires in COVID-19. Study information: The United States, Italy and Spain supplied acute and convalescent COVID-19 samples. Sample material is recorded as cDNA or gDNA derived from T cells, B-cell-depleted T cells, or PBMCs.

Original analysis: Estimates of nucleated cell counts were drawn from the amplification of reference gene primers. Method: immunoSEQ multiplex PCR; TCRdb's copy keeps in-frame clones and lacks some. The D gene and trimming were derived from the DNA, and the V and J assignments and clone size from that table. Of 76,000 or so clones in the sample, around 80% were seen once. CDR1 GTSNPN and CDR2 SVGIG come from the germline V gene (reference sequence). This CDR3 is built from 15 residues. Trimming took 1 base from V and 0 from J, leaving 7 bases between them. V and J are TRBV30 and TRBJ1-6; no definite D call. The TCR comes from a man aged 45 to 65 with acute or convalescent COVID-19. Sequenced material: peripheral blood. CDR3 amino acids: CAWSGESSYNSPLHF. The CDR3 DNA is TGTGCCTGGAGTGGGGAGAGCTCCTATAATTCACCCCTCCACTTT.